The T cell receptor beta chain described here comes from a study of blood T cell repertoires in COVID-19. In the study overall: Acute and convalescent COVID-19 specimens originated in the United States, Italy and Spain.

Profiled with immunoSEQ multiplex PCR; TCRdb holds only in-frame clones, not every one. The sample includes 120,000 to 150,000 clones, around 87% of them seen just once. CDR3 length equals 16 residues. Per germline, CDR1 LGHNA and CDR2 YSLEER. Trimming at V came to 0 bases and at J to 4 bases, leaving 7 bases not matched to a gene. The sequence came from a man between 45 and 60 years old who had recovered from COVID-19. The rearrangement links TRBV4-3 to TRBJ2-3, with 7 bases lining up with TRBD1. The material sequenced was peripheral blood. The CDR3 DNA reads TGCGCCAGCAGCCAAGATCTGGCAGGGGGTTCAGATACGCAGTATTTT. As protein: CASSQDLAGGSDTQYF.